Presented here are 30 T cell receptor beta chains from one specimen sequenced in a study of CD4 T cells in relation to SARS-CoV-2 and coronaviruses (dated by TCRdb to the early 2020s). Library preparation used the immunoSEQ multiplex PCR assay. The immuneACCESS repertoire file appears here via TCRdb, limited to in-frame rearrangements. These files lack a portion of the clones; in checked studies, under half of the deficit traces to unresolved V genes, and the cause of the others is not known. This sample has some 11,000 clones in its table, and around 73% of those were observed once. The ten largest account for under 15% of the sample. These TCRs' antigens remain unknown. CD4+ T cells from unexposed donors were collected before the COVID-19 pandemic (2011-2018). After around ten days of culture, CD4+ T cells were isolated with the EasySep CD4+ T cell isolation kit. What was sequenced was CD4+ T cells from PBMCs, cultured in vitro. Every receptor here comes from a human donor in good health.

This chain links TRBV30 with TRBJ2-1; 7 bases agree with TRBD1. The germline CDR1 and CDR2 sequences are GTSNPN and SVGIG (reference sequence). This CDR3 is 14 amino acids long. J was trimmed by 2 bases and V by 2 bases; bases with no gene match: 3. Here the CDR3 reads CAWSRGQAYNEQFF. CDR3 nucleotides: TGTGCCTGGAGTCGCGGACAGGCCTACAATGAGCAGTTCTTC.

This chain links TRBV25-1 with TRBJ1-3; D unclear. The CDR3 totals 13 residues. Germline assignment: CDR1 MGHDK and CDR2 SYGVNS. Trimming took 6 bases from V and 4 from J, leaving 10 bases between them. The CDR3 loop is CASRAGSGNTIYF. The DNA of the CDR3 is TGTGCCAGCAGGGCGGGATCCGGAAACACCATATATTTT.

This rearrangement joins TRBV6-2 or TRBV6-3 to TRBJ1-1, with TRBD1 identical over 9 bases. Germline CDR1 MNHEY, CDR2 SVGEGT. This CDR3 comprises 14 residues. The ends lost 5 bases at V and 5 bases at J; junction bases unmatched: 6. In DNA, the CDR3 is TGTGCCAGCAGTGATGGACAGGGGCGAACTGAAGCTTTCTTT. It is translated as CASSDGQGRTEAFF.

This sequence joins TRBV12-3 or TRBV12-4 and TRBJ1-1, with D unclear. Trimming took off 5 bases at V and 4 bases at J, with 11 bases between the two ends. The CDR3 spans 13 residues. DNA for the CDR3: TGTGCCAGCAGTCCCAACCGAATCACTGAAGCTTTCTTT. Its translation: CASSPNRITEAFF.

The chain combines TRBV7-9 with TRBJ1-5; D not resolved. V was clipped by 5 bases and J by 2 bases, with 7 bases between them. The CDR3 is made up of 13 amino acids. The germline gives CDR1 SEHNR, CDR2 FQNEAQ (reference sequence). This chain's CDR3 is CASSPAGNQPQHF. In DNA form, the CDR3 reads TGTGCCAGCAGCCCCGCGGGCAATCAGCCCCAGCATTTT. The full variable domain, rest sourced from reference TRBV7-9 and TRBJ1-5, is DTGVSQNPRHKITKRGQNVTFRCDPISEHNRLYWYRQTLGQGPEFLTYFQNEAQLEKSRLLSDRFSAERPKGSFSTLEIQRTEQGDSAMYLCASSPAGNQPQHFGDGTRLSIL.

The chain employs TRBV29-1 and TRBJ1-3; D is unclear. The CDR3 spans 13 residues. The V gene lost 2 bases and the J gene lost 2 bases, with 7 bases spanning the gap. Germline CDR1 SQVTM, CDR2 ANQGSEA. The CDR3 nucleotides are TGCAGCGTTGAACTGGGGACTGGAAACACCATATATTTT. Translated: CSVELGTGNTIYF.

The rearrangement uses TRBV6-5 and TRBJ1-1; no firm D call. CDR1 and CDR2 from the germline V gene are MNHEY and SVGAGI. The germline V and J ends were trimmed by 6 bases and 7 bases, with 18 bases remaining between them. The CDR3 has 14 amino acids. Written as DNA, the CDR3 is TGTGCCAGCAGCCTACAAATCTCTCGGGGTGAAGCTTTCTTT. Translation gives CASSLQISRGEAFF.

The CDR3 region is CASSYATPYGGGEQYF. The CDR3 nucleotides read TGTGCCAGCAGTTACGCGACTCCTTATGGGGGTGGCGAGCAGTACTTC. This chain links TRBV6-5 with TRBJ2-7; D possibly uses TRBD1 or TRBD2 (5 bases each). Germline CDR1 reads MNHEY; CDR2 reads SVGAGI. The V end was cut by 2 bases, the J end by 6 bases, with 20 bases between. The CDR3 has 16 residues.

This rearrangement joins TRBV11-2 to TRBJ1-4; D is unresolved. The CDR3 loop spans 13 amino acids. V lost 3 bases, J lost 8 bases, and 10 bases lay in between. Germline values: CDR1 SGHAT, CDR2 FQNNGV. The CDR3 spells CASSLELGEKLFF. Written as DNA, the CDR3 is TGTGCCAGCAGCTTGGAATTGGGGGAAAAACTGTTTTTT.

The chain employs TRBV18 and TRBJ2-3; 9 bases fit TRBD2. There are 18 residues in the CDR3. With 1 base clipped from V and 5 bases from J, the junction kept 13 bases outside the gene matches. Germline values: CDR1 KGHSH, CDR2 LQKENI. The CDR3 DNA is TGTGCCAGCTCACCACTCCCCTGGGCGGGAGGGCAGCAAGATACGCAGTATTTT. As protein: CASSPLPWAGGQQDTQYF.

The rearrangement joins TRBV4-2 to TRBJ1-4; D is possibly TRBD1 (5 bases). The V end was cut by 0 bases, the J end by 7 bases, with 9 bases between. Per the germline V gene, CDR1 is LGHNA and CDR2 is YNFKEQ. The CDR3 is made up of 14 amino acids. The CDR3 sequence: CASSQDGGTEKLFF. The CDR3 nucleotides are TGTGCCAGCAGCCAAGATGGCGGGACTGAAAAACTGTTTTTT.

The table lists this clone with a few counts. CDR3 nucleotide sequence: TGTGCCAGTAGTCACCGACAGGGTTCCTCCTACGAGCAGTACTTC. Its protein product is CASSHRQGSSYEQYF. The genes are TRBV19 and TRBJ2-7; TRBD1 matches at 7 bases. This CDR3 is 15 amino acids long. CDR1 is LNHDA, CDR2 SQIVND, per germline (reference sequence). V was pared by 5 bases and J by 0 bases, with 7 bases of the junction left unmatched.

The chain joins TRBV2 to TRBJ2-5, with D unresolved. V was pared by 6 bases and J by 5 bases, with 10 bases between. Germline V lookup: CDR1 SNHLY, CDR2 FYNNEI. This CDR3 spans 12 amino acids. The CDR3 region has the DNA TGTGCCAGCAGAGAACTGGGGGAGACCCAGTACTTC. Encoded protein: CASRELGETQYF.

This clone appeared a single time. CDR3 nucleotides: TGTGCCAGCAGCCAAGACCCGGGGACTCCTACTGAAGCTTTCTTT. It specifies CASSQDPGTPTEAFF. This chain links TRBV14 with TRBJ1-1, with D possibly matching TRBD1 (5 bases). Germline V lookup: CDR1 SGHDN, CDR2 FVKESK. Trimming removed 0 bases from V and 5 bases from J, with 13 bases in between. The CDR3 consists of 15 residues.

The chain links TRBV5-6 to TRBJ2-5; D gene unclear. CDR1 and CDR2 from the germline V gene are SGHDT and YYEEEE. V gave up 4 bases and J gave up 5 bases, with 12 bases separating them. The CDR3 runs to 13 residues. CDR3 region: CASSPGFGETQYF. Written as DNA, the CDR3 is TGTGCCAGCAGCCCAGGATTTGGGGAGACCCAGTACTTC.

The V and J genes are TRBV19 and TRBJ2-2, with D uncertain. From germline, CDR1 is LNHDA and CDR2 SQIVND (reference sequence). Trimming removed 3 bases at V and 2 bases at J, with 7 bases between. The CDR3 spans 14 residues. Here the CDR3 DNA reads TGTGCCAGTAGTATGAGAAGAAACACCGGGGAGCTGTTTTTT. This encodes CASSMRRNTGELFF.

This rearrangement joins TRBV7-3 to TRBJ2-7; 7 positions agree with TRBD1. Germline CDR1 reads SGHTA; CDR2 reads FQGTGA. The V gene end was trimmed by 6 bases and the J gene end by 3 bases; junction bases not matched to a gene: 5. This CDR3 spans 13 amino acids. CDR3 amino acids: CASSPGQDYEQYF. Here the CDR3 DNA reads TGTGCCAGCAGTCCCGGACAGGACTACGAGCAGTACTTC.

V and J are TRBV4-2 and TRBJ2-5; D perhaps matches TRBD2 (7 bases). The germline CDR1 and CDR2 sequences are LGHNA and YNFKEQ. This CDR3 contains 16 residues. The V end lost 0 bases, the J end lost 5 bases, and 16 bases lay between the germline ends. CDR3 sequence reads: CASSQEAAGAGETQYF. The CDR3 DNA reads as TGTGCCAGCAGCCAAGAAGCTGCGGGGGCCGGGGAGACCCAGTACTTC.

V usage is TRBV2 and J usage is TRBJ2-1; D remains ambiguous. CDR3 length: 15 amino acids. Germline V CDR1 and CDR2: SNHLY, FYNNEI. Trimming took 3 bases from V and 4 from J, leaving 13 bases between them. The CDR3 DNA follows: TGTGCCAGCAGTGAGGGATCTGCCCCATACAATGAGCAGTTCTTC. It is translated as CASSEGSAPYNEQFF.

The chain carries TRBV6-5 and TRBJ2-7; the match to TRBD1 covers 7 bases. The CDR3 consists of 16 residues. Germline values: CDR1 MNHEY, CDR2 SVGAGI. The J segment lost 2 bases and the V segment lost 2 bases, leaving 9 bases of the junction unmatched. The CDR3, as DNA: TGTGCCAGCAGTTACCCCAGAACAGGGGTAACCTACGAGCAGTACTTC. This sequence encodes CASSYPRTGVTYEQYF.

The chain links TRBV4-2 to TRBJ2-5, with unresolved D. Trimming shortened V by 1 base and J by 6 bases, and 15 bases separated the two germline ends. Germline V gene lookup returns CDR1 LGHNA and CDR2 YNFKEQ. This CDR3 has 15 residues. The CDR3 DNA reads TGTGCCAGCAGCCAAGTTCGCAGCCAGGCTCAGACCCAGTACTTC. Translated, it gives CASSQVRSQAQTQYF.

This clone was observed a handful of times. The genes are TRBV23-1 and TRBJ2-1; D gene ambiguous. TRBV23-1 is an ORF, with its function uncertain. The germline V and J ends were trimmed by 4 bases and 6 bases, with 4 bases remaining between them. The CDR3 has 11 residues. DNA of the CDR3: TGCGCCAGCAGTCCGGCCAATGAGCAGTTCTTC. Protein: CASSPANEQFF.

The chain couples TRBV3-1 (or the pseudogene TRBV3-2) to TRBJ1-2; D is uncertain. Per the germline V gene, CDR1 is LGHDT and CDR2 is YNNKEL (reference sequence). The CDR3 is 13 amino acids. Trimming removed 0 bases from V and 8 bases from J, with 10 bases in between. This CDR3 reads CASSQDHDFGYTF. CDR3 nucleotides: TGTGCCAGCAGCCAAGATCACGATTTCGGCTACACCTTC.

The chain uses TRBV11-3 and TRBJ2-3; D remains ambiguous. Trimming took 5 bases from V and 4 from J, leaving 13 bases between them. This CDR3 comprises 14 residues. Germline V lookup: CDR1 SGHNT, CDR2 YENEEA. CDR3: CASSQSTPPDTQYF. The CDR3 bases are TGTGCCAGCAGCCAAAGTACCCCCCCAGATACGCAGTATTTT.

The chain employs TRBV3-1 (or the pseudogene TRBV3-2) and TRBJ2-7; 13 nucleotides agree with TRBD2. This CDR3 has 16 residues. In germline, CDR1 is LGHDT, CDR2 YNNKEL (reference sequence). V was clipped by 2 bases and J by 7 bases; unmatched bases: 8. The CDR3, as DNA: TGTGCCAGCAGCCAATCTGGACTAGCGGGAGTTACAGAGCAGTACTTC. Amino acid sequence: CASSQSGLAGVTEQYF.

The CDR3 reads CASSLEDGARVPQYF. For the CDR3, the DNA is TGTGCCAGCAGCTTAGAAGACGGAGCTAGAGTACCCCAGTACTTC. The chain employs TRBV7-9 and TRBJ2-5; D is unresolved. CDR1 and CDR2 from the germline V gene are SEHNR and FQNEAQ (reference sequence). The V and J ends lost 1 base and 9 bases respectively, with 18 bases between them. This CDR3 has 15 residues. The full variable domain, rest sourced from reference TRBV7-9 and TRBJ2-5, is DTGVSQNPRHKITKRGQNVTFRCDPISEHNRLYWYRQTLGQGPEFLTYFQNEAQLEKSRLLSDRFSAERPKGSFSTLEIQRTEQGDSAMYLCASSLEDGARVPQYFGPGTRLLVL.

V and J are TRBV6-2 or TRBV6-3 and TRBJ1-3; D might be TRBD1 (6 bases). The V and J ends lost 0 bases and 4 bases respectively, with 16 bases between them. The CDR3 is 17 residues long. Germline CDR1 reads MNHEY; CDR2 reads SVGEGT. The CDR3 protein is CASSYSTGGSIGNTIYF. The CDR3 nucleotides read TGTGCCAGCAGTTACTCGACGGGGGGCAGTATCGGAAACACCATATATTTT.

The chain is built from TRBV2 and TRBJ2-3; no reliable D call. Trimming shortened V by 3 bases and J by 0 bases, and 13 bases separated the two germline ends. The CDR3 is 16 amino acids. Germline CDR1 and CDR2: SNHLY and FYNNEI. The DNA for the CDR3 is TGTGCCAGCAGTGACCTGTCTACCTTTAGCACAGATACGCAGTATTTT. It encodes CASSDLSTFSTDTQYF.

The gene calls are TRBV5-1 and TRBJ2-3, with D perhaps TRBD1 (6 bases). The CDR3 extends over 15 amino acids. Germline V gene data show CDR1 as SGHRS and CDR2 as YFSETQ. V was pared by 0 bases and J by 5 bases, with 13 bases between. CDR3 in amino acids: CASSLGQVNGDTQYF. The CDR3 nucleotides read TGCGCCAGCAGCTTGGGACAGGTTAACGGAGATACGCAGTATTTT.

V usage is TRBV2 and J usage is TRBJ1-6; possibly TRBD1 for D (5 bases). This CDR3 is 15 amino acids long. Germline values: CDR1 SNHLY, CDR2 FYNNEI. The V and J ends lost 4 bases and 7 bases respectively, with 14 bases between them. CDR3 nucleotides: TGTGCCAGCAGTGTCAGGGTGGGAGGGAATTCACCCCTCCACTTT. Translated, it gives CASSVRVGGNSPLHF.